The T cell receptor beta chain described here comes from a study of blood T cell repertoires in COVID-19 (dated by TCRdb to about 2020). About the investigation overall: Samples covering the acute and convalescent phases of COVID-19 were provided by collaborators in the United States, Italy and Spain. The repertoires were released in a freely available public database intended as a resource for research on the immune response to SARS-CoV-2. Sample metadata almost always included a de-identified subject ID, COVID-19 status, age in years and sex. HLA class I and class II types, where available, came from metadata supplied by the sample provider rather than from assay-based typing. Samples were obtained from the ongoing ImmuneRACE study (first 160 participants) and from some 1,300 subjects provided by 6 global collaborators. Deeply sampled blood TCRbeta repertoires from subjects exposed to, actively infected with, or recovered from COVID-19 were included in the dataset. The material from the prospective study consisted of cDNA or gDNA derived from T cells, B-cell-depleted T cells, or PBMCs. What the authors observed across the whole study: Clinical and demographic metadata were provided uncurated, with the amount varying by source and participant.

Worth noting for this clone: Its target antigen remains unknown. The sample holds no much larger clone one base away, and base qualities are not on file.

Enrolling through a virtual design, the prospective study's participants ranged in age from roughly 18 to 90 years and lived across 24 United States geographic areas. Cohort assignment in the prospective study relied on participant-reported clinical history from a screening survey and a study questionnaire. For ImmuneRACE Cohort 3, a participant was defined as recovered based on two consecutive negative NP/OP PCR tests, clearance by a healthcare professional, or resolution of symptoms. In the prospective study, whole blood, serum and a nasopharyngeal or oropharyngeal swab were collected from each participant by mobile phlebotomists. Over a roughly 2-month period, participants in the prospective study had the option of providing additional blood draws and questionnaires. Blood samples from the prospective study were shipped frozen or at room temperature prior to DNA extraction. TCRbeta CDR3 regions were amplified from genomic DNA using the immunoSEQ Assay, a bias-controlled multiplex PCR. In the authors' own workflow: The number of nucleated cells in each sample was estimated by amplification of reference gene primers within the assay. Sequence reads were collapsed and filtered to measure the absolute abundance of every unique TCRbeta CDR3 rearrangement. For each sample, productive Simpson clonality was calculated as the square root of Simpson's diversity index over productive rearrangements. Not all clones reach the TCRdb copy of this immuneACCESS table, which keeps in-frame sequences only. Checked studies attribute under half of the gap to unresolved V genes and leave the rest unexplained. Clone size and the V and J calls come from that table; the DNA yielded D and trimming. Across this sample there are some 170,000 clones, with 80% seen only once. Under 7% of the sample is held by the ten biggest clonotypes.

The CDR3 measures 12 amino acids from cysteine to phenylalanine. Just the 36-base CDR3 DNA is kept, in frame starting at base 1. From the germline V gene, CDR1 is KGHDR and CDR2 is SFDVKD. V loses 5 bases of germline sequence and J loses 6 bases, and the interval between the two ends is 7 bases. The sequence links TRBV24-1 to TRBJ2-1, and TRBD2 may be the D gene, going by 6 matching bases. Source material: PBMCs or T cells enriched from blood (not recorded which). The source is a man aged 35 to 55 who had recovered from COVID-19. CDR3 loop: CATSGGVNEQFF. The DNA is as follows: TGTGCCACCAGTGGGGGGGTCAATGAGCAGTTCTTC.